This T cell receptor (beta chain) is drawn from a study of blood T cell repertoires in COVID-19. In the study overall: The United States, Italy and Spain were the sources of the acute and convalescent COVID-19 samples. The analysed material was cDNA or gDNA that came from T cells, B-cell-depleted T cells, or PBMCs.

Germline assignment: CDR1 SGHTA and CDR2 FQGTGA. This CDR3 contains 15 residues. With V trimmed by 0 bases and J by 7 bases, 9 bases remained unmatched. Using immunoSEQ multiplex PCR, the repertoire was profiled, and TCRdb retains in-frame clones only, with some absent. The sample yields 430,000 or so clones, about 90% seen once. This receptor was taken from a man younger than 35 with COVID-19, enrolled during active disease. The chain employs TRBV7-3 and TRBJ2-7, with 7 bases that match TRBD1. The specimen sequenced was peripheral blood. CDR3 DNA sequence: TGTGCCAGCAGCTTAACAGGGACAGACTCCAGGGAGCAGTACTTC. Translating gives CASSLTGTDSREQYF.